The source of this TCR beta chain is a study of blood T cell repertoires in COVID-19. Across the whole study: The origin of the acute and convalescent COVID-19 samples was the United States, Italy and Spain.

TCRdb keeps only in-frame clones here, not all; method: immunoSEQ multiplex PCR. Among around 320,000 clones, approximately 89% were seen once, and the ten largest hold more than 6.5%. CDR3 length: 12 amino acids. V lost 10 bases to trimming and J lost 4 bases, with 13 bases between them. The sample taken for sequencing was peripheral blood. The TCR sequence derives from a woman under 40 who had recovered from COVID-19. The chain links TRBV12-3 or TRBV12-4 to TRBJ1-2; D is ambiguous. The CDR3 protein is CATGREIYGYTF. CDR3 DNA sequence: TGTGCCACCGGACGGGAAATCTATGGCTACACCTTC.